Given below is one TCR beta chain in context. No antigen is known for it. This entry is derived from a study of CD8+ T cells in alopecia areata. The study's findings and limits: Many expanded lesional clones persisted during tofacitinib (in both scalp and blood).

Indicated treatment: oral pan-JAK inhibitor, 5-10 mg twice daily. Obtained from alopecia areata patients were lesional scalp punch biopsies along with peripheral blood. RNA was isolated and reverse transcribed to cDNA, the sequencing template. Some clones are missing from TCRdb's copy, which holds only in-frame ones; the method was immunoSEQ multiplex PCR. The table includes some 180,000 clones, about 48% detected once. V shed 3 bases and J shed 0 bases, with 11 bases lying between them. This CDR3 contains 15 residues. The germline V gene has CDR1 SGHVS and CDR2 FQNEAQ. The receptor was derived from a human donor with alopecia areata. Here the sequenced sample was CD8+ T cells sorted from blood, taken at week 24, from a patient treated with tofacitinib. The chain has TRBV7-8 and TRBJ1-1; weak D call: TRBD1 (6 bases). CDR3 nucleotide sequence: TGTGCCAGCAGCTTCAGGGGATCAATGAACACTGAAGCTTTCTTT. The encoded protein is CASSFRGSMNTEAFF.